This T cell receptor (beta chain) was documented in a study of beta chain features in type 1 diabetes. Study overall: The study found patients and healthy donors alike in age, gender and cell yields. Study-level findings and limits: Small HLA sub-analyses could not settle whether HLA shapes TCRB rearrangement. Equally in patients and controls, PCR might preferentially amplify shorter templates.

The V segment lost 2 bases and the J segment 8 bases; nucleotides outside the gene matches: 3. The CDR3 is 14 amino acids. The V gene's germline CDR1 is PRHDT and CDR2 FYEKMQ (reference sequence). TCRB transcripts that were expressed got sequenced, as all of the isolated RNA had been reverse transcribed. Sequencing was performed with immunoSEQ multiplex PCR; in TCRdb, only in-frame clones are kept and a portion is missing. The repertoire holds around 430,000 clones, with about 29% as singletons. Each population that was sorted was more than 95% pure. About this clone: Its antigen remains unidentified.

The sequenced sample was naive CD4+ T cells from blood. This TCR came from a man aged 18 to 30 in good health. The chain has TRBV13 and TRBJ2-1; 10 nucleotides align to TRBD2. The CDR3 nucleotides are TGTGCCAGCAGCTTAAGGAGCGGGAGGGATGAGCAGTTCTTC. Its translation is CASSLRSGRDEQFF.